These 21 T cell receptor beta chains were sequenced from one sample in a study of T cell clonality in common variable immunodeficiency. Study-wide results and limits: Reportedly, TCR beta sequences from common variable immunodeficiency showed fewer deletions and N-nucleotide insertions.

For these receptors, no antigen is known. The method was immunoSEQ multiplex PCR; TCRdb's version includes in-frame clones alone and lacks a portion of them. The sample shows over 5,500 clones, no singletons; the ten largest hold over 20%. The sequenced material came from peripheral blood mononuclear cells. The receptors originated from a human donor with common variable immunodeficiency.

In its sample, this clone was seen many times. The read is 3 residues too short to cover the CDR3 end, so that end is filled in from the germline J gene. This sequence joins TRBV4-1 and TRBJ1-2; D possibly corresponds to TRBD1 (5 bases). Between the trimmed V and J ends, which lost 1 base and 3 bases, there was a span of 15 bases. Germline V gene sequence: CDR1 MGHRA, CDR2 YSYEKL. The CDR3 sequence is 16 residues long. The CDR3 sequence: CASSQVVGGGYYGYTF. The sequenced part of the CDR3 DNA is TGCGCCAGCAGCCAAGTGGTCGGGGGGGGATACTATGGC.

Many counts were recorded for this clone. The read ends 3 residues before the CDR3 terminus; that terminus is restored from the germline J gene. This chain connects TRBV10-1 to TRBJ2-7; unclear D gene. Germline CDR1 reads WNHNN; CDR2 reads SYGVQD (reference sequence). The CDR3 runs to 12 residues. V gave up 4 bases and J gave up 3 bases, with 7 bases separating them. CDR3 bases read: TGCGCCAGCAGTGTCTTCAGCTACGAG. Translation: CASSVFSYE. The whole CDR3 region reads CASSVFSYEQYF.

To note about this clone: The sequence runs out 3 residues before the end of the CDR3; the remainder is reconstructed from the germline J gene. V and J are TRBV7-9 and TRBJ2-3, with D tentatively TRBD2 (5 bases). Germline CDR1 is SEHNR and CDR2 is FQNEAQ (reference sequence). This CDR3 comprises 14 residues. V lost 2 bases and J lost 2, with 8 bases in between. The CDR3 DNA, read in part, is TGTGCCAGCAGCTTACGGGGTTCCACAGATACG. It encodes CASSLRGSTDT. The CDR3 as a whole reads CASSLRGSTDTQYF.

By proportion, this clone is medium-sized. The sequence runs out 3 residues before the end of the CDR3; the remainder is reconstructed from the germline J gene. J is TRBJ1-6 and V is TRBV5-1; 8 nucleotides line up with TRBD1. Germline-derived CDR1 and CDR2 are SGHRS and YFSETQ. V lost 1 base and J lost 10; bases outside the gene matches: 4. This CDR3 contains 14 residues. CDR3 region: CASSLTGGRSPLHF. The CDR3 DNA, read in part, is TGCGCCAGCAGCTTGACAGGGGGTCGATCACCC.

This clone appeared many times. The read ends 3 residues early relative to the CDR3; the germline J gene fills the gap. The chain has TRBV20-1 and TRBJ2-5; weak D call: TRBD2 (6 bases). Germline V gene lookup returns CDR1 DFQATT and CDR2 SNEGSKA (reference sequence). The CDR3 extends over 12 amino acids. Trimming took 8 bases from V and 3 from J, leaving 13 bases between them. The sequenced part of the CDR3 DNA is TGCAGTAAAAGGGGCGGGGAAGAGACC. Protein sequence: CSKRGGEET. The entire CDR3 protein is CSKRGGEETQYF.

Ten or more counts support this clone. CDR3 region: CASSPFTAYNEQFF. The sequenced CDR3 bases are TGTGCCAGCAGTCCATTCACTGCTTACAATGAG. The chain recombines TRBV28 with TRBJ2-1; D remains ambiguous. The DNA ends 3 residues before the CDR3 does, and the rest of the CDR3 is filled in from the germline J gene. V gave up 5 bases and J gave up 4 bases, with 12 bases separating them. The germline gives CDR1 MDHEN, CDR2 SYDVKM. The CDR3 covers 14 residues.

Worth noting for this clone: Read data end 3 residues before the CDR3 end; the end is taken from the germline J gene. The V and J genes are TRBV30 and TRBJ1-1; 9 bases align to TRBD1. Germline CDR1 and CDR2: GTSNPN and SVGIG (reference sequence). The CDR3 loop spans 13 amino acids. CDR3 sequence reads: CAFRIQGAEKAFF. Partial CDR3 DNA: TGTGCCTTTCGGATACAGGGGGCGGAGAAA.

This clone was seen only a few times. The missing CDR3 end, 3 residues past where the read stops, is filled in from the germline J gene. The chain carries TRBV6-1 and TRBJ2-2; 8 bases agree with TRBD1. CDR3 length: 14 residues. V shed 6 bases, J shed 4 bases, and the junction held 4 bases outside the gene matches. CDR1 and CDR2 (germline): MNHNS, SASEGT. The CDR3 region is CASREQGGTGELFF. CDR3 bases read: TGTGCCAGCAGAGAACAGGGGGGCACCGGGGAG.

This clone has a count of ten or more. Read coverage stops 3 residues before the CDR3 terminus; the germline J gene supplies the remainder. The V call is TRBV20-1, the J call TRBJ2-2, with 7 bases aligning to TRBD2. V shed 0 bases, J shed 3 bases, and the junction held 10 bases outside the gene matches. This CDR3 region has 17 residues. CDR1 DFQATT and CDR2 SNEGSKA come from the germline V gene (reference sequence). Partial CDR3 DNA: TGCAGTGCTAGAGATCGTGCGGCGGGAGCTTACACCGGGGAG. Protein product: CSARDRAAGAYTGE. In full, the CDR3 reads CSARDRAAGAYTGELFF.

This clone is medium-sized within its sample. The CDR3 end falls 3 residues outside the read, so it is completed with the germline J gene. The chain has TRBV5-6 and TRBJ2-2; D gene uncertain. Germline CDR1 and CDR2: SGHDT and YYEEEE. Trimming cost V 6 bases and J 4 bases, with 4 bases left between them. The CDR3 extends over 11 amino acids. The CDR3 spells CASTLTGELFF. CDR3 DNA (partial): TGTGCCAGCACCCTCACCGGGGAG.

This clone turned up a few times. The DNA ends 3 residues before the CDR3 does, and the rest of the CDR3 is filled in from the germline J gene. V is TRBV10-2 and J is TRBJ1-2, with D maybe TRBD1 (5 bases). The CDR3 length is 13 residues. The germline V and J ends were trimmed by 10 bases and 4 bases, with 16 bases remaining between them. CDR1 is WSHSY, CDR2 SAAADI, per germline. Here the CDR3 reads CATETGSGYGYTF. The sequenced part of the CDR3 DNA is TGCGCCACAGAAACAGGCTCGGGCTATGGC.

This clone has at least ten counts. The read ends 3 residues shy of where the CDR3 ends; the end is completed using the germline J gene. This chain uses TRBV4-1 with TRBJ2-7; D unclear. The V gene's germline CDR1 is MGHRA and CDR2 YSYEKL. Trimming took 1 base from V and 3 from J, leaving 10 bases between them. The CDR3 is 14 amino acids. This CDR3 is CASSQVLSNYEQYF. The covered CDR3 bases are TGCGCCAGCAGCCAAGTTCTCAGTAACTACGAG.

This clone was seen repeatedly, ten times or more. CDR3 sequence: CASSLTASGYEQYF. The sequenced CDR3 bases are TGTGCCAGCAGCTTAACGGCTAGCGGCTACGAG. V and J are TRBV7-2 and TRBJ2-7, with 7 bases lining up with TRBD2. The missing CDR3 end, 3 residues past where the read stops, is filled in from the germline J gene. The CDR3 runs 14 residues. V was clipped by 2 bases and J by 3 bases; unmatched bases: 4. Per germline, CDR1 SGHTA and CDR2 FQGNSA.

Ten or more counts support this clone. The read terminates 3 residues ahead of where the CDR3 ends, so the germline J gene completes it. V is TRBV19 and J is TRBJ2-1, with 7 bases aligning to TRBD1. Germline CDR1 reads LNHDA; CDR2 reads SQIVND (reference sequence). V dropped 10 bases and J dropped 5; count of bases not matched to a gene: 14. The CDR3 is 15 amino acids. The part of the CDR3 DNA that was read is TGTGCCACCAAAAGGGAAAGGGGGCTACACAATGAG. Its translation: CATKRERGLHNE. The entire CDR3 protein reads CATKRERGLHNEQFF.

This clone occurred a few times. The sequenced fragment ends 3 residues before the CDR3 boundary, so the rest is inferred from the germline J gene. This chain connects TRBV2 to TRBJ1-6; 10 bases map to TRBD1. Germline assignment: CDR1 SNHLY and CDR2 FYNNEI. The CDR3 extends over 16 amino acids. Trimming cost V 4 bases and J 10 bases; bases outside gene matches: 10. The part of the CDR3 DNA that was read is TGTGCCAGCAGTGTGTTGGACAGGGGGTATGGATCACCC. Encoded protein: CASSVLDRGYGSP. The entire CDR3 reads CASSVLDRGYGSPLHF.

Comment on this clone: The missing CDR3 end, 3 residues past where the read stops, is filled in from the germline J gene. V and J are TRBV20-1 and TRBJ2-3; TRBD2 matches at 11 bases. This CDR3 region has 15 residues. Germline assignment: CDR1 DFQATT and CDR2 SNEGSKA (reference sequence). Unmatched junction bases numbered 6, after V lost 5 bases and J lost 2 bases. CDR3 DNA (partial): TGCAGTGCTTCGAGACTAGCGGGAAACACAGATACG. Its protein is CSASRLAGNTDT. In full, the CDR3 reads CSASRLAGNTDTQYF.

In its sample, this clone is medium-sized. The read terminates 3 residues ahead of where the CDR3 ends, so the germline J gene completes it. The chain is built from TRBV20-1 and TRBJ2-4; TRBD2 agrees at 7 bases. Germline trimming cut 5 bases from V and 8 bases from J; bases unmatched to any gene: 12. The CDR3 is 14 amino acids. In germline, CDR1 is DFQATT, CDR2 SNEGSKA (reference sequence). The sequenced CDR3 bases are TGCAGTGCTCCGGACTCTCGGGGGAGGGACATT. The encoded protein is CSAPDSRGRDI. The CDR3 in full is CSAPDSRGRDIQYF.

This clone is labeled medium-sized. The read is 3 residues too short to cover the CDR3 end, so that end is filled in from the germline J gene. The V and J genes are TRBV10-3 and TRBJ2-5, with 15 bases lining up with TRBD2. Trimming took 4 bases from V and 0 from J; bases not matched to a gene: 9. The CDR3 totals 19 residues. CDR1 ENHRY and CDR2 SYGVKD come from the germline V gene. The DNA read from the CDR3 is TGTGCCATCAGTGGGTCCGCCGGGACTAGCGGGAGGAACCAAGAGACC. Translating it yields CAISGSAGTSGRNQET. The entire CDR3 reads CAISGSAGTSGRNQETQYF.

The table lists this clone with a few counts. Read coverage stops 3 residues before the CDR3 terminus; the germline J gene supplies the remainder. The rearrangement joins TRBV18 to TRBJ2-1; D is uncertain. V was pared by 1 base and J by 5 bases, with 6 bases between. The CDR3 has 13 residues. Per the germline V gene, CDR1 is KGHSH and CDR2 is LQKENI. CDR3 in amino acids: CASSPQANNEQFF. CDR3 DNA (partial): TGTGCCAGCTCACCACAAGCCAACAATGAG.

This clone has ten or more counts. The read finishes 3 residues shy of the CDR3 end, and the germline J gene is used to complete it. The chain carries TRBV5-4 and TRBJ2-3; 8 nucleotides agree with TRBD2. From germline, CDR1 is SGHNT and CDR2 YYREEE (reference sequence). This CDR3 is built from 16 residues. The V and J ends lost 2 bases and 2 bases, in that order; junction bases with no gene match: 7. The CDR3 is CASSLRGGGNTDTQYF. Partial CDR3 DNA: TGTGCCAGCAGCTTAAGGGGCGGGGGGAACACAGATACG.

This clone was recorded at least ten times. Read data end 3 residues before the CDR3 end; the end is taken from the germline J gene. The chain carries TRBV20-1 and TRBJ1-5; perhaps TRBD1 as D (6 bases). The ends were cut back, 1 base at V and 4 bases at J, with 11 bases in the middle. Germline CDR1 is DFQATT and CDR2 is SNEGSKA (reference sequence). The CDR3 is 14 residues long. The CDR3: CSARASTGNQPQHF. The DNA read from the CDR3 is TGCAGTGCTAGAGCCTCCACAGGGAATCAGCCC.